One and the same sample provided the 5 T cell receptor beta chains below, sequenced in a study of tumor-infiltrating lymphocytes in primary liver carcinoma. Blood RNA came from unsorted whole blood; germline DNA was also extracted. The authors made TCR beta cDNA from roughly 480 ng total RNA with a constant-region primer. It was through three nested multiplex PCR rounds of slightly modified ARM-PCR that TCR beta libraries arose. Forward primers for TRBV1-TRBV30 and a C-beta reverse primer served the first two PCR rounds, at about 9 cycles each. MiXCR was run by TCRdb on the multiplex PCR reads, yielding one entry per CDR3 protein. The table lists 300,000 to 350,000 distinct CDR3 sequences, less than 75% of them singletons, with about 6.3% in the top ten. Specimen: peripheral blood. The receptors were sampled from a middle-aged man with primary liver carcinoma and hepatitis B virus infection.

Concerning this clonotype itself: The missing conserved phenylalanine or tryptophan at the end of this CDR3 makes a read error likely. The V gene is TRBV6-5, the J gene TRBJ1-2, with D perhaps matching TRBD1 (6 bases). The CDR3 consists of 15 residues. Germline CDR1 MNHEY, CDR2 SVGAGI. The germline V and J ends were trimmed by 5 bases and 4 bases, with 17 bases remaining between them. The CDR3 nucleotides read TGTGCCAGCAGTAGCAGGGGAACTTCCTGCTATGGCTACACCTTA. Translation gives CASSSRGTSCYGYTL.

Worth noting for this clonotype: A junction end diverges from the germline sequence, so it may reflect a read error. The CDR3 nucleotides read TGCAGCGTTGACGGGGGTCCCAGGGAGGCTCTCTTT. Amino acids: CSVDGGPREALF. The chain has TRBV29-1 and TRBJ1-1, with a weak D call TRBD1 (5 bases). In germline, CDR1 is SQVTM, CDR2 ANQGSEA. The CDR3 is 12 amino acids.

In this sample, this clonotype turned up once. The chain has TRBV29-1 and TRBJ2-1; D not resolved. The CDR3 is made up of 12 amino acids. Germline CDR1 reads SQVTM; CDR2 reads ANQGSEA. The V and J ends lost 3 bases and 9 bases respectively, with 12 bases between them. This CDR3 is CSVDISHSEQFF. DNA of the CDR3: TGCAGCGTTGATATCTCCCACAGTGAGCAGTTCTTC.

About this clonotype itself: A much larger clone is a single base away; this may be a read error. The chain has TRBV6-1 and TRBJ2-3; D may be TRBD2 (6 bases). Germline-derived CDR1 and CDR2 are MNHNS and SASEGT. CDR3 length equals 16 residues. Here the CDR3 DNA reads TGTGCCAGCAGTGAAGTGCTCGTAACTAGCATAGATACGCAGTATTTT. This gives the protein CASSEVLVTSIDTQYF.

About this clonotype: The CDR3 ends on some other residue instead of the conserved phenylalanine or tryptophan, so this is likely a read error. The chain couples TRBV4-3 to TRBJ2-7; 9 bases agree with TRBD1. Germline-derived CDR1 and CDR2 are LGHNA and YSLEER. The CDR3 runs to 16 residues. CDR3 nucleotides: TGCGCAAGCAGCCAAGAAAGGGACAGGGAAATCCACGAGCAGTACCTC. The encoded protein is CASSQERDREIHEQYL.